These 9 T cell receptor beta chains share one sample of origin, sequenced in a study of T cell responses to AZD1222 COVID-19 vaccine. TCRdb keeps only in-frame clones here, not all; method: immunoSEQ multiplex PCR. The repertoire has roughly 140,000 clones, approximately 89% of them found once; the top ten carry about 3.4%. The material sequenced was peripheral blood, taken on day 0 of MenACWY control vaccination. These receptors were obtained from an adult in good health.

This chain connects TRBV29-1 to TRBJ1-1, with TRBD1 matching over 9 bases. CDR1 and CDR2 (germline): SQVTM, ANQGSEA. There are 14 residues in the CDR3. V was pared by 4 bases and J by 4 bases, with 7 bases of the junction left unmatched. This CDR3 is CSVVSETGGTEAFF. The DNA of the CDR3 is TGCAGCGTTGTTTCTGAGACAGGGGGCACTGAAGCTTTCTTT.

V and J are TRBV5-1 and TRBJ1-3; weak D call: TRBD1 (6 bases). CDR1 and CDR2 from the germline V gene are SGHRS and YFSETQ. This CDR3 comprises 16 residues. Trimming stripped 2 bases from V and 0 bases from J, with 12 bases between. The CDR3 DNA sequence: TGCGCCAGCAGCTTCCGGGACATATCCTCTGGAAACACCATATATTTT. The encoded protein is CASSFRDISSGNTIYF.

V gene TRBV6-5 combines with J gene TRBJ1-1, with a weak D call TRBD1 (6 bases). CDR3 length equals 14 residues. Germline V gene sequence: CDR1 MNHEY, CDR2 SVGAGI. The ends were cut back, 8 bases at V and 3 bases at J, with 16 bases in the middle. The CDR3 DNA reads TGTGCCAGCGTCTATGCGTCAGGGGACACTGAAGCTTTCTTT. It specifies CASVYASGDTEAFF.

The chain is built from TRBV7-9 and TRBJ1-6; 11 bases are a match to TRBD1. Unmatched junction bases numbered 9, after V lost 5 bases and J lost 9 bases. The CDR3 length is 16 residues. The germline CDR1 and CDR2 sequences are SEHNR and FQNEAQ (reference sequence). The CDR3 spells CASSPRSGTGGSPLHF. The CDR3 DNA sequence: TGTGCCAGCAGCCCAAGGTCCGGGACAGGGGGTTCACCCCTCCACTTT.

A note on this clone: An end of the junction differs from the germline gene, which may be a read error. J is TRBJ1-1 and V is TRBV9; weak D call: TRBD1 (5 bases). Germline-derived CDR1 and CDR2 are SGDLS and YYNGEE. CDR3 size: 18 residues. Here the CDR3 DNA reads TGTGCCAGCAGCCGCGCGGTAACAGGTTGGGAGGAGAACGCTGAAGCTTTCTTT. Encoded protein: CASSRAVTGWEENAEAFF. The complete variable domain, with remaining parts taken from reference TRBV9 and TRBJ1-1, reads DSGVTQTPKHLITATGQRVTLRCSPRSGDLSVYWYQQSLDQGLQFLIQYYNGEERAKGNILERFSAQQFPDLHSELNLSSLELGDSALYFCASSRAVTGWEENAEAFFGQGTRLTVV.

This clone has a handful of counts. The chain is built from TRBV5-5 and TRBJ2-7, with 8 bases matching TRBD2. V gave up 0 bases and J gave up 0 bases; unmatched junction bases: 2. Germline values: CDR1 SGHKS, CDR2 YYEKEE (reference sequence). The CDR3 extends over 15 amino acids. DNA for the CDR3: TGTGCCAGCAGCTTGGGGAGCGGGGGCTCCTACGAGCAGTACTTC. Its translation: CASSLGSGGSYEQYF. Full variable domain (outside the CDR3, taken from reference TRBV5-5 and TRBJ2-7): DAGVTQSPTHLIKTRGQQVTLRCSPISGHKSVSWYQQVLGQGPQFIFQYYEKEERGRGNFPDRFSARQFPNYSSELNVNALLLGDSALYLCASSLGSGGSYEQYFGPGTRLTVT.

V is TRBV7-2 and J is TRBJ2-5, with a tentative D call TRBD1 (5 bases). There are 15 residues in the CDR3. Germline V CDR1 and CDR2: SGHTA, FQGNSA. Trimming stripped 0 bases from V and 4 bases from J, with 12 bases between. The CDR3 DNA reads TGTGCCAGCAGCTTAGCGTCGTACCAGGGAGAGACCCAGTACTTC. Translation gives CASSLASYQGETQYF.

This clone was recorded only once. V usage is TRBV6-1 and J usage is TRBJ2-1; no firm D call. CDR1 is MNHNS and CDR2 is SASEGT in the germline V gene. CDR3 length equals 16 residues. V was trimmed by 4 bases and J by 5 bases, leaving 18 bases between them. DNA for the CDR3: TGTGCCAGCAGTGGCCCAACAGTTGGCCGCGACAATGAGCAGTTCTTC. Protein sequence: CASSGPTVGRDNEQFF.

The V gene is TRBV5-6, the J gene TRBJ2-1; TRBD2 matches at 8 bases. The germline CDR1 and CDR2 sequences are SGHDT and YYEEEE. The V segment lost 0 bases and the J segment 15 bases; nucleotides outside the gene matches: 8. CDR3 length: 13 residues. The CDR3 sequence: CASSLVSGGSLFF. In nucleotides, the CDR3 is TGTGCCAGCAGCTTGGTTTCGGGAGGGAGCCTGTTCTTC.